The 23 T cell receptor beta chains listed next were all sequenced from one sample in a study of monozygotic twins with inflammatory bowel disease. TCRdb reprocessed the 5' RACE reads and reports one entry per CDR3 protein, with no DNA. Its table records some 440,000 distinct CDR3 sequences. The sample taken for sequencing was blood. The receptors originated from a human donor with ulcerative colitis or Crohn's disease, or a healthy co-twin of an affected twin (not recorded which).

The chain carries TRBV14 and TRBJ1-1. The CDR3 extends over 14 amino acids. Germline V gene sequence: CDR1 SGHDN, CDR2 FVKESK. The CDR3 here is CASSQGGSRIDAFF.

The chain combines TRBV6-1 with TRBJ2-2; TCRdb reports TRBD1, a call that lacks DNA to check it against. This CDR3 region has 14 residues. Germline lookup yields CDR1 MNHNS and CDR2 SASEGT. CDR3 amino acids: CARRGDPNTGELFF.

The chain links TRBV3-1 to TRBJ2-7; TCRdb names TRBD2, which stays unverified in the absence of DNA. CDR1 and CDR2 (germline): LGHDT, YNNKEL (reference sequence). This CDR3 has 15 residues. CDR3 loop: CASSPGGGGSYEQYF.

The chain employs TRBV7-2 and TRBJ1-4; TCRdb's D call of TRBD1 is untestable without DNA. This CDR3 is built from 15 residues. Per the germline V gene, CDR1 is SGHTA and CDR2 is FQGNSA. CDR3 protein: CASSLAATGDEKLFF. Combining the CDR3 with reference TRBV7-2 and TRBJ1-4 gives the whole variable domain GAGVSQSPSNKVTEKGKDVELRCDPISGHTALYWYRQSLGQGLEFLIYFQGNSAPDKSGLPSDRFSAERTGGSVSTLTIQRTQQEDSAVYLCASSLAATGDEKLFFGSGTQLSVL.

The chain joins TRBV2 to TRBJ2-3. This CDR3 has 15 residues. Germline V gene lookup returns CDR1 SNHLY and CDR2 FYNNEI. CDR3 sequence: CASSFTQARTDTQYF.

This chain joins TRBV12-3 or TRBV12-4 and TRBJ2-3; TCRdb reports TRBD1, a call that lacks DNA to check it against. CDR3 length: 16 residues. The CDR3 here is CASTLPWGRGMDTQYF.

The chain couples TRBV20-1 to TRBJ2-1; TCRdb gives TRBD1 as the D gene, but with no DNA this cannot be confirmed. The CDR3 extends over 12 amino acids. Per germline, CDR1 DFQATT and CDR2 SNEGSKA (reference sequence). The CDR3 sequence: CSALVGGNEQFF.

This chain connects TRBV10-3 to TRBJ2-7. The germline CDR1 and CDR2 sequences are ENHRY and SYGVKD. The CDR3 spans 12 residues. CDR3 in amino acids: CAISDSPYEQYF.

The rearrangement uses TRBV6-5 and TRBJ1-1; TCRdb outputs TRBD1, but without DNA this stays unchecked. Per germline, CDR1 MNHEY and CDR2 SVGAGI. The CDR3 runs to 13 residues. CDR3 residues: CATRRTGKSEAFF.

This chain connects TRBV28 to TRBJ1-2; TCRdb's D gene call, TRBD1, goes unchecked for lack of DNA. The germline V gene has CDR1 MDHEN and CDR2 SYDVKM. CDR3 length: 14 residues. This CDR3 reads CASSLTGDPVGYTF.

The rearrangement uses TRBV7-2 and TRBJ2-5; TCRdb lists TRBD1, though no DNA is available to test this call. The CDR3 totals 17 residues. Germline V gene lookup returns CDR1 SGHTA and CDR2 FQGNSA. This CDR3 reads CASSSRGTATLGETQYF. Full variable domain (missing parts from reference TRBV7-2 and TRBJ2-5): GAGVSQSPSNKVTEKGKDVELRCDPISGHTALYWYRQSLGQGLEFLIYFQGNSAPDKSGLPSDRFSAERTGGSVSTLTIQRTQQEDSAVYLCASSSRGTATLGETQYFGPGTRLLVL.

This chain uses TRBV29-1 with TRBJ2-3; the TRBD1 assignment by TCRdb is unverifiable without DNA. This CDR3 is 13 amino acids long. The germline V gene encodes CDR1 SQVTM and CDR2 ANQGSEA. The CDR3 protein is CSVALSQADTQYF.

V is TRBV6-6 and J is TRBJ1-1. This CDR3 is 14 amino acids long. Germline CDR1 is MNHNY and CDR2 is SVGAGI (reference sequence). This CDR3 is CASTLTGGNTEAFF.

The V and J genes are TRBV29-1 and TRBJ2-5; without DNA, the TCRdb call of TRBD1 cannot be checked. The germline CDR1 and CDR2 sequences are SQVTM and ANQGSEA. This CDR3 spans 12 amino acids. The CDR3 sequence is CSVVTGTETQYF. Using reference TRBV29-1 and TRBJ2-5 for the parts outside the CDR3, the full variable domain is SAVISQKPSRDICQRGTSLTIQCQVDSQVTMMFWYRQQPGQSLTLIATANQGSEATYESGFVIDKFPISRPNLTFSTLTVSNMSPEDSSIYLCSVVTGTETQYFGPGTRLLVL.

The chain recombines TRBV23-1 with TRBJ2-7. TRBV23-1 counts as an open reading frame of uncertain function. The CDR3 is made up of 16 amino acids. The CDR3 region is CASSQSWTFQTYEQYF.

The chain joins TRBV5-1 to TRBJ2-1; TCRdb picks TRBD1, but there is no DNA to check that call. This CDR3 contains 15 residues. CDR1 is SGHRS and CDR2 is YFSETQ in the germline V gene. The CDR3 spells CASSPGHPSDNEQFF.

The rearrangement uses TRBV19 and TRBJ1-5; TCRdb designates TRBD1, a call that cannot be tested without DNA. CDR1 is LNHDA and CDR2 is SQIVND in the germline V gene (reference sequence). This CDR3 has 13 residues. The CDR3 loop is CASSRQGEGPQHF.

The rearrangement links TRBV12-3 or TRBV12-4 to TRBJ2-4; the TCRdb D gene call, TRBD2, has no DNA to confirm it. The CDR3 has 16 amino acids. CDR3 sequence: CASAKAGGTLINIQYF.

The chain has TRBV7-2 and TRBJ1-5. In germline, CDR1 is SGHTA, CDR2 FQGNSA. The CDR3 runs to 14 residues. The CDR3 spells CASSLAYTNQPQHF.

The V gene is TRBV24-1, the J gene TRBJ2-7. This CDR3 is 17 amino acids long. Per germline, CDR1 KGHDR and CDR2 SFDVKD. The CDR3 region is CATSDLLPASPAYEQYF.

The genes are TRBV29-1 and TRBJ2-1; the D call of TRBD2 rests on TCRdb alone, since no DNA is present to check it. CDR1 is SQVTM, CDR2 ANQGSEA, per germline. This CDR3 has 14 amino acids. CDR3 loop: CSALGRALGAEQFF.

This chain connects TRBV30 to TRBJ2-3; TCRdb selects TRBD1, and the lack of DNA leaves this call unchecked. The CDR3 has 16 amino acids. The germline V gene encodes CDR1 GTSNPN and CDR2 SVGIG (reference sequence). CDR3: CAWSTGQGSSTDTQYF.

This rearrangement joins TRBV20-1 to TRBJ2-2; lacking DNA, the TRBD1 call made by TCRdb goes unchecked. The CDR3 runs to 15 residues. Germline CDR1 DFQATT, CDR2 SNEGSKA (reference sequence). The CDR3 loop is CSARVGDTYTGELFF.